The present entry profiles one T cell receptor (beta chain) with its context. It lacks a known antigen. There are no base qualities to consult, and no much larger clone falls within one base. In total, about 650 healthy bone marrow donors made up the cohort. At the time of sampling, all cohort members were nominally healthy, though unrecorded immune exposures were likely present. The donor was CMV seropositive and was included in the group of approximately 310 seropositive cohort members. Each donor provided a peripheral blood sample, and peripheral blood mononuclear cells were used for TCR beta sequencing. Genomic DNA was extracted from the blood cell samples with the Qiagen DNeasy Blood Extraction Kit. These data originate in a study of cytomegalovirus exposure and HLA in healthy donors (dated by TCRdb to 2017 to 2019). Regarding the complete study: An earlier analysis of several hundred of the donors reported roughly 300 Gb of sequence data and approximately 120 million unique TCR beta sequences obtained from about 179 million T cells. Around 320 gigabases of sequencing data and tens of millions of unique TCR sequences were included in an early release covering around 650 HLA-typed donors. The genetic ancestry cluster associated with self-reported Caucasian donors included around 76% of the roughly 400 genotyped donors. The aim of the study was to test whether cataloging public T cell receptors could identify signatures of past pathogen exposure. The study profiled the T cell repertoires of hundreds of subjects by immunosequencing and related them to cytomegalovirus serostatus. A separate validation cohort of roughly 120 different subjects was used in addition to the approximately 700-subject first cohort. To predict cytomegalovirus infection status, the study combined high-throughput TCR immunosequencing, statistical association of individual TCRs with disease status, and machine learning. In a later analysis, previously published TCR beta repertoires from 550 to 750 donors were re-analyzed and high-resolution HLA genotyping was added so that TCR occurrence patterns could be studied. Rather than drawing on any new phenotypic data, the later analysis identified candidate immune exposures from TCR beta sequences and the way those sequences occurred across donors. An earlier analysis of around 580 of the donors used high-throughput TCR beta sequencing to judge whether each TCR beta V gene segment behaved as functional or pseudogenic. Donor age, sex, ethnicity and CMV serostatus were compiled alongside the repertoire data. In a later genetic analysis, genome-wide SNP genotypes for about three fifths of the roughly 670 donors were used, and that subset was treated as a discovery cohort. All discovery cohort repertoires had been generated on a single sequencing platform. Both class I and class II loci were covered by HLA typing, at four-digit resolution. The number of donors typed differed by locus, with about 629-640 for A, B, C, DRB1 and DQB1, around 500 for DQA1, over 600 for DPA1, and approximately 470 for DPB1. Because of strong linkage in the cohort, a handful of DR-DQ haplotypes were treated as single units for association and clustering. On average, around 240,000 unique TCR beta nucleotide sequences were sequenced per donor among roughly 430 genotyped donors of the cohort, with around 19% of those sequences being non-productive. Study-wide findings and limitations: A further reported finding was that TCR beta sequences accurately predicted the HLA-A and HLA-B alleles for most subjects in the first cohort. In a later analysis, several top co-occurrence clusters were reported to appear linked to parvovirus B19, influenza, CMV and Epstein-Barr virus. Because the 87-base-pair reads could not distinguish some IMGT-functional V segments, including TRBV6-2 and TRBV6-3, those segments were excluded. Roughly uniform sequencing depth across donors was assumed in presence/absence analyses, although this assumption may not hold. A later genetic analysis reported fewer N-insertions in productive TCRs among donors in an Asian-associated ancestry cluster than the approximately 700-donor mean. In a later genetic analysis, a missense DCLRE1C variant was associated with V-gene and J-gene trimming of TCR beta chains, and the association was replicated in an independent cohort. Because some donors lacked HLA typing at each locus, the association tests relied only on the typed subset. Linkage disequilibrium might explain the correlated functional status among segregating V segments, but an unknown experimental factor could not be excluded. The earlier analysis of fewer than 750 of the donors excluded 15 to 20 rarely observed V segments, including chromosome 9 orphons, because counts were too low. According to a later analysis, TCR association rates differed among HLA loci, with DRB1 alleles showing the most associated TCRs and HLA-C alleles showing the fewest. In the study, 150 to 200 TCR beta chains were listed as associated with cytomegalovirus. Three of the identified cytomegalovirus-associated TCR beta chains were confirmed in vitro to be specific for cytomegalovirus antigens. Cytomegalovirus status was reported to be diagnosed by the classifier with high specificity and sensitivity in both the original and validation cohorts. A cluster of highly shared sequence variants was judged likely to represent a technical artifact of the sequencing pipeline. Across donors, most TCR sequences were observed very rarely, whereas some public TCRs were present in many individuals. According to the authors, the approach could potentially be generalized to other disease states and immunological phenotypes. Only TCR beta chains were sequenced in this cohort, and the absence of alpha or paired-chain data limited detectable features. In a later analysis, HLA-associated TCR beta chains were found to be more clonally expanded and to have lower generation probabilities than equally common non-associated chains. An earlier analysis of around 540 of the donors showed that most TCR beta V segments appeared in productive rearrangements either about 87% or about 30% of the time, which broadly matched IMGT annotations. Most CMV-associated TCR beta chains appeared to be HLA-restricted in a later analysis, and the HLA associations seemed to be driven largely by CMV exposure. CMV serostatus was the only immune exposure information available for the cohort. Specific HLA alleles were associated with 16,951 TCR beta sequences at a false discovery rate of 0.05 in a later analysis. When HLA alleles, especially DR and DQ, strongly co-occurred, TCR associations were difficult to assign to individual alleles.

The method behind the library was the immunoSEQ multiplex PCR assay. The multiplex PCR relied on a mix of 60 forward primers for TCR Vbeta segments and 13 reverse primers for TCR Jbeta segments. A multiplex PCR assay on genomic DNA amplified the CDR3 region of rearranged TCR beta genes. The Illumina HiSeq System was used to sequence the amplified TCR beta libraries as 87-base-pair reads. The study's processing was this. A later analysis tallied around 87 million unique TCR beta chains across the roughly 610 repertoires, and approximately 12 million of those chains were shared by two or more donors. To remove PCR and sequencing errors, raw reads were error-corrected and collapsed into unique sequences using a nearest-neighbor algorithm that merged closely related sequences. V, D and J gene segments were assigned by aligning CDR3 sequences to IMGT reference sequences. Each retained sequence needed at least a six-nucleotide match to both a V gene segment and a J gene segment. Rearrangements were classified as productive when the CDR3 lacked stop codons and remained in frame with V and J, and all other rearrangements were classified as non-productive. Following IMGT convention, CDR3 was defined as the stretch from the second conserved V-encoded cysteine up to the conserved J-encoded phenylalanine. The earlier analysis of some 540 of the donors excluded any sequence lacking an unambiguous match to a single V gene segment. An earlier analysis of over 450 of the donors classified V segments as functional when productive rearrangements were above 56.7% and as segregating when the standard deviation between donors was above 5%. To diagnose cytomegalovirus status from the catalog of TCR beta chain sequences, a statistical classification framework was built. In a later analysis, TCR nucleotide sequences were compared against IMGT/GENE-DB human TR gene sequences so that V and J genes could be assigned. The TCRdist pipeline was used in a later analysis to assign CDR3 sequences and most-parsimonious VDJ recombination scenarios. In a later analysis, every TCR beta chain was defined by the combination of its CDR3 amino acid sequence and its V-gene family, and reads without a unique V-gene family were dropped. In a later analysis, 450 to 600 highly shared, low-generation-probability nucleotide sequences were removed to address suspected cross-contamination and a sequencing artifact. For each public chain, a later analysis derived a clonal expansion index from normalized ranks of inferred template counts within each repertoire. Generation probabilities in a later analysis came from a VDJ recombination model fitted to out-of-frame rearrangements, and those results were checked against IGoR. A later analysis scored TCR-TCR, TCR-HLA and TCR-CMV co-occurrence with hypergeometric tests, applying a repertoire-size bias correction to TCR pairs. A later analysis estimated false discovery rates by permuting HLA or CMV assignments 20 times. In a later analysis, co-occurring TCRs were grouped with DBSCAN, and TCRdist sequence similarity was added when clustering was performed within HLA-allele-positive subsets. Repertoires with fewer than 30,000 or more than 120,000 public chains were left out of co-occurrence clustering, as were a handful of repertoires with anomalous nucleotide sharing. TCRdb retrieved this table from immuneACCESS and kept in-frame rearrangements only. Not all clones are present; in checked studies, unresolved V genes account for under half, and no reason is known for the remainder. Clone size and V and J calls were adopted from that table, with D and trimming inferred from the DNA. The sample includes 150,000 or so clones, with approximately 79% observed a single time. 5% to 7.5% of the sample goes to the ten largest clones.

Via the germline V gene (reference sequence), CDR1 is SGHNT and CDR2 YYREEE. Including cysteine and phenylalanine, the CDR3 has 14 amino acids. Just CDR3 DNA is preserved here, 42 bases in frame from base 1. A distance of 12 bases separates the germline ends of V and J, which lose 5 bases and 2 bases respectively. The source of this sequence is a woman between 50 and 59 years old in good health and CMV-seropositive. The chain couples TRBV5-4 to TRBJ2-3; the D gene is perhaps TRBD2, from 5 matching bases. The sequenced sample consisted of PBMCs. The nucleotides are TGTGCCAGCAGTTCCGGGAAAAACACAGATACGCAGTATTTT. It encodes CASSSGKNTDTQYF.